Sequencing of this TCR beta chain was carried out in a study of regulatory T cells in long-lasting Graves disease. About the research overall: Persistence in Graves' disease denoted antithyroid drug use beyond 5 years alongside positive TSH receptor antibodies. Study results and caveats: The researchers studied only peripheral blood, not thyroid tissue.

Turning to this clonotype: Its specificity is not known.

Investigators prepared the TCR beta libraries by applying iRepertoire HTBI primers and Arm-PCR of CDR3 regions. Original processing methods: Around 59 TRBV and about 15 TRBJ segments were identified across samples. In TCRdb, the multiplex PCR reads were re-called with MiXCR into one record per CDR3 protein. These V and J calls originate from TCRdb's pipeline instead of the authors' own analysis. Of 420,000 or so distinct CDR3 sequences in the sample, roughly a quarter are singletons; the top ten hold over 25%. The ends lost 6 bases at V and 12 bases at J; junction bases unmatched: 12. CDR1 LGHNA and CDR2 YSLEER come from the germline V gene. The CDR3 is 14 amino acids. As to time point: persistent/refractory GD, antithyroid drugs over 5 years with positive TRAb. Making the TCR library involved RNA that had been extracted from PBMCs.

V and J are TRBV4-3 and TRBJ1-2; 11 positions agree with TRBD1. The clonotype originates from a female donor with Graves disease. The sample here was peripheral blood mononuclear cells (PBMCs), taken when the disease was refractory, from a patient treated with antithyroid drugs. CDR3 DNA sequence: TGCGCCAGCAGTCCCCCCGGACAGGGGGCGAGGGACACCTTC. It codes for CASSPPGQGARDTF.